This TCR beta chain appears in the sequencing data of a study of OX40 agonist ivuxolimab in advanced cancers. As for the study more broadly: Ivuxolimab was an agonistic, fully human IgG2 monoclonal antibody directed against OX40 (CD134), a costimulatory receptor. Intravenous ivuxolimab was administered to patients every 2 weeks at six dose levels: 0.01, 0.1, 0.3, 1.5, 3 and 10 mg/kg. Among the roughly 52 dose-escalation patients, about 20 had hepatocellular carcinoma, around 15 melanoma, 9 renal cell carcinoma and 9 head and neck cancer. A male proportion of under 85% and a mean age of roughly 58 years, ranging from roughly 23 to 85, were recorded for the dose-escalation cohort. Prior anti-PD-1, anti-PD-L1 or anti-CTLA-4 therapy was permitted, and checkpoint inhibitors had been received by under 50% of dose-escalation patients. Partial responses occurred in three dose-escalation patients, of whom one had hepatocellular carcinoma and two had cutaneous melanoma. Peripheral TCRbeta sequencing was intended to test whether TCR sequence diversity was altered and clonal T-cell expansion was caused by ivuxolimab. The paper reports the monotherapy dose-escalation portion (N of about 47 patients) of the phase I ivuxolimab trial.

Relative to its sample, this clone is hyperexpanded (1% or more). No antigen is known for it. Nothing much larger sits one base from this clone, and base qualities are not available. What the research found in general, with its limitations: In the 0.1-3.0 mg/kg groups, partial responders were among the patients with the lowest normalized peripheral clonal expansion, particularly in CD8+ T cells. Low levels of normalized T-cell clonal expansion were also shown by some nonresponding patients. At doses of 0.1 to 3.0 mg/kg, clonal expansion of both CD4+ and CD8+ T cells in blood was seen between baseline and week 6. After ivuxolimab, more expanded clones were found on average in CD8+ T cells than in CD4+ T cells. The antigen specificity of the peripheral T cells that underwent clonal expansion was not determined.

Patients with autoimmune disease history or receiving systemic immunosuppression were excluded from the trial. Peripheral blood for TCR sequencing was drawn from every dose cohort at baseline, at cycle 4 day 1 and at cycle 7 day 1. The samples were drawn from a first-in-human, open-label, multicenter phase I dose-escalation trial of ivuxolimab. Adults with locally advanced or metastatic melanoma, renal cell carcinoma, hepatocellular carcinoma or head and neck squamous cell carcinoma were enrolled in the trial. Before TCR sequencing, CD4+ T cells and CD8+ T cells were sorted from peripheral blood as separate populations. The germline V gene sets CDR1 to MRHNA and CDR2 to SNTAGT. At the junction V is shortened by 0 bases and J by 0 bases, with 4 bases in between. From its cysteine to its phenylalanine, the CDR3 spans 14 amino acids. The read is trimmed to its CDR3 DNA, 42 bases read in frame from base 1.

Genomic DNA was extracted from sorted cells for sequencing of the TCRbeta CDR3 region. TCRbeta CDR3 regions were sequenced using the immunoSEQ Assay. TCRdb took this table from immuneACCESS and kept in-frame rearrangements with V and J called. Such tables lack part of the clones; where checked against another copy, unresolved V genes explain under half of the gap, and the rest is unexplained. Recorded for this sample are fewer than 25,000 clones; more than 70% of them occurred a single time. 16% of the sample lies in the top ten. The sample here was CD4+ or CD8+ T cells sorted from blood, taken in a trial of the OX40 agonist ivuxolimab. This sequence originates from an adult with an advanced solid tumor such as melanoma, head and neck, liver or kidney cancer. The V gene is TRBV6-4 and the J gene is TRBJ2-3, with the D gene not clear enough to name. This receptor has the CDR3 CASSDSMSTDTQYF. The base sequence is TGTGCCAGCAGTGACTCTATGAGCACAGATACGCAGTATTTT.